This T cell receptor beta chain was observed in a study of shared clonotypes between healthy human individuals. Assay: immunoSEQ multiplex PCR; the TCRdb copy retains only in-frame clones and omits some. The repertoire includes about 2.1 million clones, approximately 92% of them detected once, and more than 1.5% sits in the top ten. The naive CD8 population came from CD45RO-negative cells selected for CCR7, without terminally differentiated effector memory CD45RA+ cells. V lost 5 bases, J lost 5 bases, and 14 bases stayed unmatched. CDR1 SEHNR and CDR2 FQNEAQ come from the germline V gene (reference sequence). The length of the CDR3 is 17 residues.

This clonotype originated in a man aged 18 to 29 in good health. Some clones in this sample may be carry-over from other donors' samples. Sequencing was performed on naive CD8+ T cells from PBMCs. The chain joins TRBV7-9 to TRBJ2-7, with 11 bases that match TRBD2. Written as DNA, the CDR3 is TGTGCCAGCAGCCTTCGGACTAGCGGGCAAAGATGGGACGAGCAGTACTTC. Protein product: CASSLRTSGQRWDEQYF.